This T cell receptor beta chain is from a study of shared clonotypes between healthy human individuals. The table lists this clone with a count of one. Here immunoSEQ multiplex PCR was the method, and the copy in TCRdb shows in-frame clones only, minus some. The profile shows roughly 1 million clones, 65% to 75% of them singletons. Every one of the donors was a Caucasian adult that lived in Nashville, Tennessee. CD45RA+ naive and CD45RA-negative memory subsets were separated from CD4+ cells. The CDR3 totals 15 residues. Losses at the gene ends were 3 bases for V and 3 bases for J; bases not matched to a gene: 4. CDR1 LGHNA and CDR2 YSLEER come from the germline V gene.

V usage is TRBV4-3 and J usage is TRBJ2-7, with 11 bases fitting TRBD1. Input material: memory CD4+ T cells sorted from blood. As to subset: CD45RA-negative fraction. This clonotype was obtained from a man aged 18 to 30 in good health. The CDR3 nucleotides read TGCGCCAGCAGCCAGAGGACAGGGGGCGGCTACGAGCAGTACTTC. This translates into CASSQRTGGGYEQYF.